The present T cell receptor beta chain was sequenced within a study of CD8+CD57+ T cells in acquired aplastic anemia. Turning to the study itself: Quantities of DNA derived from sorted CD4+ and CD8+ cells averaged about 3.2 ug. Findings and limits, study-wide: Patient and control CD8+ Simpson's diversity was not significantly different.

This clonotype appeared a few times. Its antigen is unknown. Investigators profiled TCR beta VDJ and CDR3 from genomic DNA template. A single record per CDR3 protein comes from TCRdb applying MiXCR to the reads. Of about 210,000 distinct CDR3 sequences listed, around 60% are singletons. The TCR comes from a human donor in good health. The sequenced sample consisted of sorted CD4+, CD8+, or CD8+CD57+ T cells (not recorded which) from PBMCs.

CDR3 nucleotides: TGCAGTGCTAGAGGCGGGACGGTGAACACTGAAGCTTTCTTT. It specifies CSARGGTVNTEAFF. The rearrangement links TRBV20-1 to TRBJ1-1; possible D gene TRBD1, 5 bases. V lost 1 base and J lost 0, with 9 bases in between. The CDR3 sequence is 14 residues long. CDR1 DFQATT and CDR2 SNEGSKA come from the germline V gene (reference sequence).